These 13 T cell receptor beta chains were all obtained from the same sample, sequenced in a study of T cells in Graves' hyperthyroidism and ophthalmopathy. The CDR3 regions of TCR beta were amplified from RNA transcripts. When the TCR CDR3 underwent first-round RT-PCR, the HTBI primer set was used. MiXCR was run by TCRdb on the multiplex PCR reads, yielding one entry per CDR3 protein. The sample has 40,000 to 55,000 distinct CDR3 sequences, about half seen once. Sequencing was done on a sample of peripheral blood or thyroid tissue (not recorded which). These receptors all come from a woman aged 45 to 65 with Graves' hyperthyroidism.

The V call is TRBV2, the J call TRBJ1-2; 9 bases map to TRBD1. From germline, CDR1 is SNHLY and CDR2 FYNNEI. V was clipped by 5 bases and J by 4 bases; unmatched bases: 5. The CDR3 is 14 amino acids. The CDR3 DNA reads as TGTGCCAGCAGTACAGGGGGCGCCGTCTATGGCTACACCTTC. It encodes CASSTGGAVYGYTF. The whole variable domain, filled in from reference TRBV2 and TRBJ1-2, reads EPEVTQTPSHQVTQMGQEVILRCVPISNHLYFYWYRQILGQKVEFLVSFYNNEISEKSEIFDDQFSVERPDGSNFTLKIRSTKLEDSAMYFCASSTGGAVYGYTFGSGTRLTVV.

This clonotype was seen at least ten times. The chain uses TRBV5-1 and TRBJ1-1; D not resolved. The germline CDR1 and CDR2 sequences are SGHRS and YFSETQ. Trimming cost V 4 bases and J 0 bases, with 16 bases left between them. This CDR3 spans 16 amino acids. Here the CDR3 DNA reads TGCGCCAGCAGCCGCGGGCGGCAGACCATGAACACTGAAGCTTTCTTT. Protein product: CASSRGRQTMNTEAFF.

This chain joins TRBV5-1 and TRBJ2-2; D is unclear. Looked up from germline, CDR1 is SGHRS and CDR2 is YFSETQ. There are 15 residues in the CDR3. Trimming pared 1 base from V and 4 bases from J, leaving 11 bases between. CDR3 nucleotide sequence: TGCGCCAGCAGCTTGTCAGCCGTCCCCACCGGGGAGCTGTTTTTT. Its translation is CASSLSAVPTGELFF.

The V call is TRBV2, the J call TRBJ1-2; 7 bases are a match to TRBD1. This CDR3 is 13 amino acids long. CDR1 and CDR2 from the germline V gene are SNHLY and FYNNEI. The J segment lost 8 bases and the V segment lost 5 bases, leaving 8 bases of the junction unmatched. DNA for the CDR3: TGTGCCAGCAGTTCTGACAGGGTAGGAGGCTACACCTTC. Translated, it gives CASSSDRVGGYTF.

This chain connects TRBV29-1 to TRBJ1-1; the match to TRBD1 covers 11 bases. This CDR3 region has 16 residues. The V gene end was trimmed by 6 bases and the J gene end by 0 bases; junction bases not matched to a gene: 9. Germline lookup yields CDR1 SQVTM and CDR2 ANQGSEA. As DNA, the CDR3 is TGCAGCGTGTCCGGGACAGGGGGTCGACTGAACACTGAAGCTTTCTTT. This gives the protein CSVSGTGGRLNTEAFF.

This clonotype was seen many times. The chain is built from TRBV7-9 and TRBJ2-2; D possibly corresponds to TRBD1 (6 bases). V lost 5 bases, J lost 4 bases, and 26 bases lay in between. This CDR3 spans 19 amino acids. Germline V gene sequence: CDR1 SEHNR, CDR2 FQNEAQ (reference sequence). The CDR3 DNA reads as TGTGCCAGCAGCGCCCTCCTTGGTGAAACAGGGATGAGCACCGGGGAGCTGTTTTTT. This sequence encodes CASSALLGETGMSTGELFF.

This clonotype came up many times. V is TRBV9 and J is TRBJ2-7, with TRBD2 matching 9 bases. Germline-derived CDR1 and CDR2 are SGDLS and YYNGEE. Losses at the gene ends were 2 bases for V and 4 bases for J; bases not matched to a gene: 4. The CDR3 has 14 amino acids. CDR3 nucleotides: TGTGCCAGCAGCGTGACTAGCGGAATATACGAGCAGTACTTC. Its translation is CASSVTSGIYEQYF.

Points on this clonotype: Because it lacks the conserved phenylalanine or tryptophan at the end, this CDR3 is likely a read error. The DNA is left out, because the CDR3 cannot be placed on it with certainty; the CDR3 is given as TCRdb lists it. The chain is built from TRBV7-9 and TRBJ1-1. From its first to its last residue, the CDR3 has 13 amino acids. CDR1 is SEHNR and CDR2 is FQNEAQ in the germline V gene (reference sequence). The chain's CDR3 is CASSPEVNTEVFL.

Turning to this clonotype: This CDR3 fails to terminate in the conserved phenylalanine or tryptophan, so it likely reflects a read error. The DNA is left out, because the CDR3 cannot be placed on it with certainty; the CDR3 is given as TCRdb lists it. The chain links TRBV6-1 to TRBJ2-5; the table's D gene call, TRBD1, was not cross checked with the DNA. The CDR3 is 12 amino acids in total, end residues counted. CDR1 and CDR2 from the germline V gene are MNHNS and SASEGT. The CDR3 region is CASSHGGGPQCY.

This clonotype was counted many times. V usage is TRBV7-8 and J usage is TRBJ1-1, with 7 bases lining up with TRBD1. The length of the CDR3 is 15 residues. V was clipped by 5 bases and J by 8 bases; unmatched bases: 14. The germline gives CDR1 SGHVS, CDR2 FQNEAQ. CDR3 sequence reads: CASSARDRRTTEAFF. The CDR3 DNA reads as TGTGCCAGCAGCGCCAGGGACAGACGAACGACAGAAGCTTTCTTT.

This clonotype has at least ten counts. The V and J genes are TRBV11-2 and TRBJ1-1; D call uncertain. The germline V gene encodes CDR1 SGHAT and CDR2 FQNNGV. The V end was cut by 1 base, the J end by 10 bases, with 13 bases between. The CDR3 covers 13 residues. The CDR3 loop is CASSLGHILGAFF. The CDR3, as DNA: TGTGCCAGCAGCTTAGGGCACATCCTAGGAGCTTTCTTT.

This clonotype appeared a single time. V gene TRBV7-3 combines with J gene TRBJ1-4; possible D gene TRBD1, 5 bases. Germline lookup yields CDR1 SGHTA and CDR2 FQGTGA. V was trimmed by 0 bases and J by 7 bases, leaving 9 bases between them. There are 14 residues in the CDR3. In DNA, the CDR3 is TGTGCCAGCAGCTTAACGGGGGGAGGTGAAAAACTGTTTTTT. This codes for CASSLTGGGEKLFF.

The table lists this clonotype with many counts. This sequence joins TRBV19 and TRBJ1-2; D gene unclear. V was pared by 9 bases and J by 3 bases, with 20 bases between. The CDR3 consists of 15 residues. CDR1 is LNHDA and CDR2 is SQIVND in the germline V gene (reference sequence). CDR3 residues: CASQDGARLHYGYTF. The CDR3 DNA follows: TGTGCCAGCCAGGACGGCGCACGGCTGCACTATGGCTACACCTTC. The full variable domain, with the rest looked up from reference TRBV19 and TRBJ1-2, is DGGITQSPKYLFRKEGQNVTLSCEQNLNHDAMYWYRQDPGQGLRLIYYSQIVNDFQKGDIAEGYSVSREKKESFPLTVTSAQKNPTAFYLCASQDGARLHYGYTFGSGTRLTVV.